Listed below are T cell receptor beta chains from one sample, sequenced in a study of blood T cells in healthy people across ages. From the 5' RACE reads, TCRdb called clonotypes with MiXCR, one entry per CDR3 protein. The table lists around 1.7 million distinct CDR3 sequences, under 30% of them singletons, with roughly 8.2% in the top ten. The sequencing input was blood. These TCRs come from a woman aged 25 to 39 in good health. CDR3s leave out the opening cysteine and the closing phenylalanine or tryptophan. D genes are given only for firm matches.

>15|TRBD1|TRBV11-2
TSSVQGVGVPKNIQY
>15|TRBD2|TRBV4-1
ASGREGGLAGQETQY
>13|-|TRBV5-1
ASSLEGRVSYEQY
>12|TRBD2|TRBV20-1
SARTSGPTDTQY
>13|-|TRBV15
ATSRAGSDGDTRY
>12|-|TRBV7-2
ASRRPVRNSPLH
>13|-|TRBV5-6
ASNRPGTGHNEQF
>12|TRBD1|TRBV15
ATSRDRTQETQY
>13|-|TRBV7-9
ASSLDRAGAETLY
>13|-|TRBV24-1
ATSDFGQGLYEQY
>12|-|TRBV29-1
SVESFGGGTEAF
>12|-|TRBV3-1
ASRAVGGPDTQY
>11|TRBD2|TRBV29-1
SVGRGLAEGQF
>12|TRBD1|TRBV12-3/TRBV12-4
ASSKQGASQPQH
>11|-|TRBV19
ASRGEYTDTQY
>13|-|TRBV12-3/TRBV12-4
ASSWGSASSYEQY
>13|-|TRBV5-6
ASSPDPVRNTEAF
>15|TRBD1|TRBV5-1
ASSLISDRGRENEQF
>14|TRBD1|TRBV29-1
SVILHGTGVDGELF
>12|-|TRBV6-5
ASNPGGRAYEQY
>10|-|TRBV30
AWSRRNYEQY
>11|-|TRBV5-1
ASGMEGYYGYT
>13|-|TRBV6-1
ASSALSGPYNEQF
>14|TRBD1|TRBV6-5
ASSYSRDSPYNEQF
>14|TRBD1|TRBV7-2
ASSSRQGAGYNEQF
>15|TRBD1|TRBV5-6
ASSLSPGQVTKNIQY
>11|TRBD1|TRBV7-2
ASSVGQHQPQH
>11|-|TRBV30
AWSVKGFQPQH
>11|-|TRBV20-1
SARLEGADTQY
>17|TRBD2|TRBV12-3/TRBV12-4
ASSQQTSGGRYSYNEQF
>11|TRBD1|TRBV6-6
ASRGQINYGYT
>13|TRBD1|TRBV6-5
ASSRDRGHGETQY
>11|-|TRBV6-2/TRBV6-3
ASSYSSWDEQF
>10|TRBD1|TRBV2
ASNRGHDEQF
>11|-|TRBV29-1
SVGAPDTGELF
>10|-|TRBV20-1
SAKSTPYEQY
>13|-|TRBV7-2
ASSFGPSGANVLT